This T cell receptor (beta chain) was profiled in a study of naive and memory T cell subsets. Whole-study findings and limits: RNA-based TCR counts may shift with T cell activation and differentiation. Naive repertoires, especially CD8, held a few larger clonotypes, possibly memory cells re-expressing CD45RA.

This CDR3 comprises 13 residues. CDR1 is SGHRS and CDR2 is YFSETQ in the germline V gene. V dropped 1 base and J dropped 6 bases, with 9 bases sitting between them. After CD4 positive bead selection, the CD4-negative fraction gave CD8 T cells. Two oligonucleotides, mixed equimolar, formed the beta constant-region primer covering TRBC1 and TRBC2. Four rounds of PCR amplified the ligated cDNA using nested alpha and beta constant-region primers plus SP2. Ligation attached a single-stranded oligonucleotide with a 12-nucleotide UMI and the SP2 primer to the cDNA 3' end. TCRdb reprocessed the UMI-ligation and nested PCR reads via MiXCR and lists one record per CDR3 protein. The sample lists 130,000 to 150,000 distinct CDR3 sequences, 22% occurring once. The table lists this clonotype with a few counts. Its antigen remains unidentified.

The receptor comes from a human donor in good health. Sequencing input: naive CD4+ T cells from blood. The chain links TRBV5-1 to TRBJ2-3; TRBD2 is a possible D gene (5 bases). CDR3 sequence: CASSLPGTDTQYF. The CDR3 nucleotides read TGCGCCAGCAGCTTGCCGGGAACGGATACGCAGTATTTT.